This T cell receptor beta chain was captured by sequencing in a study of somatic mutations in cytotoxic T cells in rheumatoid arthritis. Study context: Flow sorting of some V beta antibody-stained T cells reached nearly 100% purity, with V beta1+ cells also TCRB-sequenced.

This CDR3 comprises 13 residues. Per the germline V gene, CDR1 is SEHNR and CDR2 is FQNEAQ (reference sequence). The junction had 1 base not matched to a gene; V was cut back by 6 bases and J by 7 bases. Findings and caveats of the study: Within 8 of 65 patients, the single biggest CD8+ clone made up more than 20% of CD8+ cells. Antigens targeted by the expanded CD8+ clones were unknown. The study found CD8+ clonality increased with age in rheumatoid arthritis patients, not healthy controls.

Sequencing was performed with immunoSEQ multiplex PCR; in TCRdb, only in-frame clones are kept and a portion is missing. Of tens of thousands of clones listed, approximately 78% are singletons. As regards this clone: Its target is unknown.

The sequenced sample was CD8+ T cells sorted from blood. The sequence came from an adult with rheumatoid arthritis. V and J are TRBV7-9 and TRBJ2-2; 11 bases fit TRBD1. The CDR3 coding sequence is TGTGCCAGCAGGGGACAGGGGGTCGGGGAGCTGTTTTTT. Its translation: CASRGQGVGELFF. Using reference TRBV7-9 and TRBJ2-2 for the parts outside the CDR3, the full variable domain is DTGVSQNPRHKITKRGQNVTFRCDPISEHNRLYWYRQTLGQGPEFLTYFQNEAQLEKSRLLSDRFSAERPKGSFSTLEIQRTEQGDSAMYLCASRGQGVGELFFGEGSRLTVL.